The 3 T cell receptor beta chains listed next were all sequenced from one sample in a study of blood T cell repertoires in COVID-19. This table comes from immunoSEQ multiplex PCR, and its TCRdb copy is limited to in-frame clones, with some not included. Of hundreds of thousands of clones listed, roughly 85% are singletons. Sequenced input: peripheral blood. All receptors come from a man between 18 and 29 years old with active or convalescent COVID-19.

The chain uses TRBV28 and TRBJ1-4, with D perhaps TRBD1 (6 bases). The V end lost 1 base, the J end lost 8 bases, and 14 bases lay between the germline ends. CDR1 MDHEN and CDR2 SYDVKM come from the germline V gene. This CDR3 is 15 amino acids long. The DNA for the CDR3 is TGTGCCAGCAGTTTATCCGGGGGGCCGGGGGAAAAACTGTTTTTT. Its protein is CASSLSGGPGEKLFF.

The rearrangement uses TRBV5-6 and TRBJ1-1, with 9 bases fitting TRBD1. This CDR3 has 15 amino acids. Germline-derived CDR1 and CDR2 are SGHDT and YYEEEE. Losses at the gene ends were 0 bases for V and 5 bases for J; bases not matched to a gene: 5. This CDR3 reads CASSLEGQGGTEAFF. As DNA, the CDR3 is TGTGCCAGCAGCTTGGAGGGACAGGGCGGAACTGAAGCTTTCTTT. The full variable domain, in which reference TRBV5-6 and TRBJ1-1 provide the parts outside the CDR3, is DAGVTQSPTHLIKTRGQQVTLRCSPKSGHDTVSWYQQALGQGPQFIFQYYEEEERQRGNFPDRFSGHQFPNYSSELNVNALLLGDSALYLCASSLEGQGGTEAFFGQGTRLTVV.

This sequence joins TRBV9 and TRBJ1-3; a weak D match, TRBD1 (6 bases). Looked up from germline, CDR1 is SGDLS and CDR2 is YYNGEE. Trimming took 3 bases from V and 0 from J, leaving 7 bases between them. The CDR3 extends over 14 amino acids. DNA for the CDR3: TGTGCCAGCAGCGCACAGGGCTCTGGAAACACCATATATTTT. Protein product: CASSAQGSGNTIYF.